This is a list of T cell receptor beta chains from one sample in a study of blood T cell repertoires in COVID-19. Sequenced by immunoSEQ multiplex PCR; TCRdb stores in-frame clones only, minus some. Among about 70,000 clones, around four fifths were seen once, and the ten largest hold 9.5% to 10%. Sequencing was carried out using peripheral blood. The receptors derive from a human donor in a cohort sampled during active COVID-19. CDR3s include the opening cysteine and the closing phenylalanine or tryptophan. The D gene is left open where the match is weak. The listing skips clone size in some rows; elsewhere it reads once, few, many or a size class.

v_call: TRBV30; d_call: TRBD2; j_call: TRBJ2-5; cdr3_length: 14; clone_size: .; cdr3_aa: CAWILAPYSETQYF; cdr3_nt: TGTGCCTGGATACTAGCGCCGTACTCAGAGACCCAGTACTTC
v_call: TRBV3-1/TRBV3-2; d_call: TRBD1; j_call: TRBJ1-6; cdr3_length: 14; clone_size: .; cdr3_aa: CASRDRGYNSPLHF; cdr3_nt: TGTGCCAGCAGGGACAGGGGCTACAATTCACCCCTCCACTTT
v_call: TRBV11-3; d_call: .; j_call: TRBJ2-1; cdr3_length: 16; clone_size: .; cdr3_aa: CASSLDSRGSYNEQFF; cdr3_nt: TGTGCCAGCAGCTTAGATTCTCGGGGCTCCTACAATGAGCAGTTCTTC
v_call: TRBV5-4; d_call: .; j_call: TRBJ2-7; cdr3_length: 13; clone_size: .; cdr3_aa: CASSLGRANEQYF; cdr3_nt: TGTGCCAGCAGCTTGGGCAGGGCAAACGAGCAGTACTTC
v_call: TRBV11-2; d_call: .; j_call: TRBJ2-7; cdr3_length: 15; clone_size: .; cdr3_aa: CASSLGGVPSYEQYF; cdr3_nt: TGTGCCAGCAGCTTAGGTGGAGTGCCCTCCTACGAGCAGTACTTC
v_call: TRBV4-3; d_call: TRBD1; j_call: TRBJ2-2; cdr3_length: 15; clone_size: .; cdr3_aa: CASSQADRGGGELFF; cdr3_nt: TGCGCCAGCAGCCAAGCCGACAGGGGTGGCGGGGAGCTGTTTTTT
v_call: TRBV4-1; d_call: TRBD1; j_call: TRBJ1-1; cdr3_length: 17; clone_size: few; cdr3_aa: CASSQDPGQGKNTEAFF; cdr3_nt: TGCGCCAGCAGCCAAGATCCTGGACAGGGGAAAAACACTGAAGCTTTCTTT
v_call: TRBV5-6; d_call: TRBD1; j_call: TRBJ2-5; cdr3_length: 15; clone_size: .; cdr3_aa: CASSPTDRGKETQYF; cdr3_nt: TGTGCCAGCAGCCCTACGGACAGGGGGAAAGAGACCCAGTACTTC
v_call: TRBV6-2/TRBV6-3; d_call: TRBD2; j_call: TRBJ2-1; cdr3_length: 13; clone_size: .; cdr3_aa: CASSSRGANEQFF; cdr3_nt: TGTGCCAGCAGTTCGCGGGGGGCGAATGAGCAGTTCTTC
v_call: TRBV3-1/TRBV3-2; d_call: TRBD2; j_call: TRBJ2-7; cdr3_length: 15; clone_size: .; cdr3_aa: CASSPAGTSGYEQYF; cdr3_nt: TGTGCCAGCAGCCCCGCCGGGACTAGCGGGTACGAGCAGTACTTC
v_call: TRBV6-5; d_call: TRBD1; j_call: TRBJ1-4; cdr3_length: 16; clone_size: .; cdr3_aa: CASSYDQGGANEKLFF; cdr3_nt: TGTGCCAGCAGTTACGACCAGGGGGGAGCTAATGAAAAACTGTTTTTT
v_call: TRBV14; d_call: TRBD1; j_call: TRBJ2-3; cdr3_length: 16; clone_size: .; cdr3_aa: CASSPGQGAHTDTQYF; cdr3_nt: TGTGCCAGCAGCCCCGGACAGGGAGCCCACACAGATACGCAGTATTTT
v_call: TRBV5-6; d_call: .; j_call: TRBJ1-2; cdr3_length: 11; clone_size: .; cdr3_aa: CASSLFYSYTF; cdr3_nt: TGTGCCAGCAGCTTGTTTTACAGCTACACCTTC
v_call: TRBV27; d_call: .; j_call: TRBJ2-7; cdr3_length: 13; clone_size: .; cdr3_aa: CASSSNSPDEQYF; cdr3_nt: TGTGCCAGCAGTTCTAACAGCCCGGACGAGCAGTACTTC
v_call: TRBV18; d_call: .; j_call: TRBJ2-5; cdr3_length: 14; clone_size: few; cdr3_aa: CASSSYTVWETQYF; cdr3_nt: TGTGCCAGCTCATCTTACACAGTTTGGGAGACCCAGTACTTC
v_call: TRBV2; d_call: TRBD2; j_call: TRBJ2-2; cdr3_length: 17; clone_size: .; cdr3_aa: CASSARSGGRNTGELFF; cdr3_nt: TGTGCCAGCAGTGCCCGTAGCGGGGGGCGGAACACCGGGGAGCTGTTTTTT
v_call: TRBV19; d_call: .; j_call: TRBJ2-5; cdr3_length: 15; clone_size: .; cdr3_aa: CASSPASGGRETQYF; cdr3_nt: TGTGCCAGTAGCCCAGCCTCGGGGGGCCGGGAGACCCAGTACTTC
v_call: TRBV28; d_call: TRBD1; j_call: TRBJ2-7; cdr3_length: 16; clone_size: few; cdr3_aa: CASNRKDRVVTYEQYF; cdr3_nt: TGTGCCAGCAACCGTAAGGACAGGGTTGTTACCTACGAGCAGTACTTC
v_call: TRBV5-4; d_call: .; j_call: TRBJ2-3; cdr3_length: 14; clone_size: .; cdr3_aa: CASSGRTHEDTQYF; cdr3_nt: TGTGCCAGCAGCGGCCGGACTCACGAAGATACGCAGTATTTT
v_call: TRBV2; d_call: TRBD1; j_call: TRBJ1-2; cdr3_length: 14; clone_size: .; cdr3_aa: CASRTGGSSYGYTF; cdr3_nt: TGTGCCAGCAGGACAGGGGGCTCGAGCTATGGCTACACCTTC
v_call: TRBV5-3; d_call: .; j_call: TRBJ1-5; cdr3_length: 15; clone_size: .; cdr3_aa: CARSLDQSSNQPQHF; cdr3_nt: TGTGCCAGAAGCTTGGATCAGTCGAGCAATCAGCCCCAGCATTTT
v_call: TRBV24-1; d_call: .; j_call: TRBJ2-2; cdr3_length: 13; clone_size: .; cdr3_aa: CASQGPNTGELFF; cdr3_nt: TGTGCCTCGCAGGGGCCGAACACCGGGGAGCTGTTTTTT
v_call: TRBV5-4; d_call: .; j_call: TRBJ2-1; cdr3_length: 15; clone_size: .; cdr3_aa: CASSLSRASYNEQFF; cdr3_nt: TGTGCCAGCAGCTTGTCTCGCGCCTCCTACAATGAGCAGTTCTTC
v_call: TRBV2; d_call: .; j_call: TRBJ2-1; cdr3_length: 16; clone_size: .; cdr3_aa: CASSVAAGGLFGEQFF; cdr3_nt: TGTGCCAGCAGTGTTGCCGCGGGCGGGCTTTTTGGAGAGCAGTTCTTC
v_call: TRBV5-6; d_call: TRBD1; j_call: TRBJ2-5; cdr3_length: 15; clone_size: .; cdr3_aa: CASSFILGQQETQYF; cdr3_nt: TGTGCCAGCAGCTTCATTTTGGGACAGCAAGAGACCCAGTACTTC
v_call: TRBV4-1; d_call: .; j_call: TRBJ1-6; cdr3_length: 15; clone_size: .; cdr3_aa: CASSQTGLHNSPLHF; cdr3_nt: TGCGCCAGCAGCCAAACAGGGTTGCATAATTCACCCCTCCACTTT
v_call: TRBV4-1; d_call: .; j_call: TRBJ2-6; cdr3_length: 16; clone_size: few; cdr3_aa: CASSPTETAGANVLTF; cdr3_nt: TGCGCCAGCAGCCCTACAGAGACCGCTGGGGCCAACGTCCTGACTTTC
v_call: TRBV4-3; d_call: .; j_call: TRBJ2-2; cdr3_length: 16; clone_size: .; cdr3_aa: CASSHAGRVNTGELFF; cdr3_nt: TGCGCCAGCAGCCACGCGGGACGGGTAAACACCGGGGAGCTGTTTTTT
v_call: TRBV19; d_call: .; j_call: TRBJ1-1; cdr3_length: 16; clone_size: .; cdr3_aa: CASSIIFSQGNTEAFF; cdr3_nt: TGTGCCAGTAGTATTATCTTCTCCCAGGGGAACACTGAAGCTTTCTTT
v_call: TRBV7-7; d_call: .; j_call: TRBJ2-5; cdr3_length: 13; clone_size: .; cdr3_aa: CASSLGWAETQYF; cdr3_nt: TGTGCCAGCAGCTTGGGCTGGGCAGAGACCCAGTACTTC
v_call: TRBV5-1; d_call: .; j_call: TRBJ1-6; cdr3_length: 14; clone_size: few; cdr3_aa: CASSLIDGDSPLHF; cdr3_nt: TGCGCCAGCAGCTTGATAGACGGAGATTCACCCCTCCACTTT
v_call: TRBV11-1; d_call: .; j_call: TRBJ1-6; cdr3_length: 14; clone_size: .; cdr3_aa: CASSLEPGYSPLHF; cdr3_nt: TGTGCCAGCAGCTTAGAGCCGGGTTATTCACCCCTCCACTTT
v_call: TRBV18; d_call: TRBD1; j_call: TRBJ1-2; cdr3_length: 14; clone_size: .; cdr3_aa: CASSPRGQGEGYTF; cdr3_nt: TGTGCCAGCTCACCACGCGGACAGGGGGAAGGCTACACCTTC
v_call: TRBV5-1; d_call: .; j_call: TRBJ2-1; cdr3_length: 16; clone_size: .; cdr3_aa: CASSLDLAGSYNEQFF; cdr3_nt: TGCGCCAGCAGCTTGGATCTAGCCGGGTCCTACAATGAGCAGTTCTTC
v_call: TRBV5-1; d_call: TRBD1; j_call: TRBJ1-2; cdr3_length: 15; clone_size: .; cdr3_aa: CASSLGDRTFYGYTF; cdr3_nt: TGCGCCAGCAGCTTGGGGGACAGAACTTTCTATGGCTACACCTTC
v_call: TRBV2; d_call: .; j_call: TRBJ1-2; cdr3_length: 17; clone_size: .; cdr3_aa: CASSEGGASSPLYGYTF; cdr3_nt: TGTGCCAGCAGTGAAGGCGGGGCATCCTCTCCCCTTTATGGCTACACCTTC
v_call: TRBV30; d_call: .; j_call: TRBJ1-5; cdr3_length: 13; clone_size: .; cdr3_aa: CAWSGRRNQPQHF; cdr3_nt: TGTGCCTGGAGTGGGAGGAGAAATCAGCCCCAGCATTTT
v_call: TRBV24-1; d_call: .; j_call: TRBJ1-1; cdr3_length: 13; clone_size: .; cdr3_aa: CATRGELNTEAFF; cdr3_nt: TGTGCCACCCGGGGGGAGTTGAACACTGAAGCTTTCTTT
v_call: TRBV19; d_call: TRBD1; j_call: TRBJ1-4; cdr3_length: 14; clone_size: .; cdr3_aa: CASSTDRGGEKLFF; cdr3_nt: TGTGCCAGTAGTACCGACAGGGGCGGTGAAAAACTGTTTTTT
v_call: TRBV30; d_call: .; j_call: TRBJ1-6; cdr3_length: 13; clone_size: .; cdr3_aa: CACEVSYNSPLHF; cdr3_nt: TGTGCCTGTGAGGTCTCCTATAATTCACCCCTCCACTTT
v_call: TRBV27; d_call: .; j_call: TRBJ2-4; cdr3_length: 17; clone_size: few; cdr3_aa: CASAYSIGEIAKNIQYF; cdr3_nt: TGTGCCAGCGCCTATTCGATAGGGGAAATAGCCAAAAACATTCAGTACTTC
v_call: TRBV5-1; d_call: .; j_call: TRBJ1-1; cdr3_length: 14; clone_size: .; cdr3_aa: CASSLDQGNTEAFF; cdr3_nt: TGCGCCAGCAGCTTGGATCAGGGCAACACTGAAGCTTTCTTT
v_call: TRBV5-1; d_call: .; j_call: TRBJ2-6; cdr3_length: 16; clone_size: .; cdr3_aa: CASVTQNLGGANVLTF; cdr3_nt: TGCGCCAGCGTAACCCAGAACCTAGGTGGGGCCAACGTCCTGACTTTC
v_call: TRBV6-4; d_call: .; j_call: TRBJ1-4; cdr3_length: 13; clone_size: .; cdr3_aa: CASSAGVGEKLFF; cdr3_nt: TGTGCCAGCAGTGCGGGGGTCGGGGAAAAACTGTTTTTT
v_call: TRBV6-6; d_call: .; j_call: TRBJ2-5; cdr3_length: 15; clone_size: .; cdr3_aa: CASSYEGGPWETQYF; cdr3_nt: TGTGCCAGCAGTTATGAGGGGGGGCCCTGGGAGACCCAGTACTTC
v_call: TRBV14; d_call: TRBD2; j_call: TRBJ2-7; cdr3_length: 16; clone_size: .; cdr3_aa: CASSLGLAGGLNEQYF; cdr3_nt: TGTGCCAGCAGCCTTGGACTAGCGGGGGGGCTTAACGAGCAGTACTTC
v_call: TRBV6-5; d_call: TRBD1; j_call: TRBJ1-2; cdr3_length: 13; clone_size: .; cdr3_aa: CASSRTGAGGYTF; cdr3_nt: TGTGCCAGCAGTCGAACAGGGGCGGGAGGCTACACCTTC
v_call: TRBV2; d_call: .; j_call: TRBJ2-5; cdr3_length: 17; clone_size: .; cdr3_aa: CASSRAPDRRMGETQYF; cdr3_nt: TGTGCCAGCAGTCGGGCCCCAGACAGACGAATGGGAGAGACCCAGTACTTC
v_call: TRBV5-1; d_call: TRBD1; j_call: TRBJ2-2; cdr3_length: 15; clone_size: .; cdr3_aa: CASSADRANTGELFF; cdr3_nt: TGCGCCAGCAGCGCTGACAGGGCAAACACCGGGGAGCTGTTTTTT
v_call: TRBV28; d_call: TRBD1; j_call: TRBJ1-3; cdr3_length: 18; clone_size: .; cdr3_aa: CASSYIAGTGGLGNTIYF; cdr3_nt: TGTGCCAGCAGTTACATAGCCGGGACAGGGGGCCTTGGAAACACCATATATTTT
v_call: TRBV19; d_call: .; j_call: TRBJ1-5; cdr3_length: 16; clone_size: .; cdr3_aa: CASSIWGEASNQPQHF; cdr3_nt: TGTGCCAGTAGTATCTGGGGAGAAGCGAGCAATCAGCCCCAGCATTTT
v_call: TRBV5-1; d_call: TRBD2; j_call: TRBJ2-7; cdr3_length: 15; clone_size: .; cdr3_aa: CASSVGLAEYYEQYF; cdr3_nt: TGCGCCAGCAGCGTAGGACTAGCGGAATACTACGAGCAGTACTTC
v_call: TRBV7-9; d_call: .; j_call: TRBJ1-6; cdr3_length: 18; clone_size: .; cdr3_aa: CASSLTGGTRAANSPLHF; cdr3_nt: TGTGCCAGCAGCTTAACGGGGGGGACCCGAGCGGCTAATTCACCCCTCCACTTT
v_call: TRBV9; d_call: .; j_call: TRBJ1-2; cdr3_length: 14; clone_size: few; cdr3_aa: CASRATGANYGYTF; cdr3_nt: TGTGCCAGCAGGGCGACCGGGGCTAACTATGGCTACACCTTC
v_call: TRBV25-1; d_call: .; j_call: TRBJ2-7; cdr3_length: 16; clone_size: .; cdr3_aa: CASSSRRGLSAAEQYF; cdr3_nt: TGTGCCAGCAGTTCCCGGAGGGGACTTTCAGCCGCCGAGCAGTACTTC
v_call: TRBV11-3; d_call: TRBD2; j_call: TRBJ2-5; cdr3_length: 18; clone_size: .; cdr3_aa: CASSVTALAGGTQETQYF; cdr3_nt: TGTGCCAGCAGCGTTACAGCGCTAGCGGGGGGAACCCAAGAGACCCAGTACTTC
v_call: TRBV29-1; d_call: .; j_call: TRBJ2-7; cdr3_length: 10; clone_size: .; cdr3_aa: CSVVGNEQYF; cdr3_nt: TGCAGCGTTGTCGGGAACGAGCAGTACTTC
v_call: TRBV12-3/TRBV12-4; d_call: .; j_call: TRBJ2-2; cdr3_length: 13; clone_size: .; cdr3_aa: CASSLKASGELFF; cdr3_nt: TGTGCCAGCAGTTTAAAAGCTTCAGGGGAGCTGTTTTTT
v_call: TRBV30; d_call: .; j_call: TRBJ2-7; cdr3_length: 16; clone_size: .; cdr3_aa: CAWSVRGSGVSYEQYF; cdr3_nt: TGTGCCTGGAGTGTACGGGGGTCGGGAGTCTCCTACGAGCAGTACTTC